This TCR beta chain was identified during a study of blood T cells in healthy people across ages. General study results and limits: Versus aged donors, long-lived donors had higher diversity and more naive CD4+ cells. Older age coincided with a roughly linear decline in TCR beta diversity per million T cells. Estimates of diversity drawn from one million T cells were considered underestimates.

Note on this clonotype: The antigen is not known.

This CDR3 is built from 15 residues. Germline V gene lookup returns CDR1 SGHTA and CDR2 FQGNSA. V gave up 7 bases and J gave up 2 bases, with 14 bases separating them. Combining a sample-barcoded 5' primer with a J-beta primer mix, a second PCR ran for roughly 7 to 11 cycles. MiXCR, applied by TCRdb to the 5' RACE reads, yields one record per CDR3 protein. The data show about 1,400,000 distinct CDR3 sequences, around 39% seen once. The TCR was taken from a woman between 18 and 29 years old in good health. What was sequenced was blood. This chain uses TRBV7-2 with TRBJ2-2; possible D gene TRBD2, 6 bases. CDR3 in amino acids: CASTIGGVNTGELFF. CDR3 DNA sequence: TGTGCCAGCACCATCGGAGGGGTTAACACCGGGGAGCTGTTTTTT.